This TCR beta chain was profiled in a study of T cell responses to AZD1222 COVID-19 vaccine. Measured with immunoSEQ multiplex PCR; TCRdb has only the in-frame clones, and not every one. Among 150,000 or so clones listed, less than 95% were seen once. Whole-study results and caveats: The donors showed a predominance of white British ancestry and of females, with possible underestimation of clonal diversity.

J lost 4 bases, V lost 5 bases, and 12 bases had no gene match. Germline CDR1 is MNHEY and CDR2 is SVGEGT. This CDR3 spans 19 amino acids. Regarding this clone: The antigen is unknown.

The sequence was collected from an adult in good health. The rearrangement links TRBV6-2 or TRBV6-3 to TRBJ2-2; 14 positions agree with TRBD2. Here the sequenced sample was peripheral blood, taken on day 0 of AZD1222 vaccination. CDR3 DNA: TGTGCCAGCAGTCCCCGGCGACTAGCGGGAGGGCCTGCCACCGGGGAGCTGTTTTTT. Protein: CASSPRRLAGGPATGELFF.